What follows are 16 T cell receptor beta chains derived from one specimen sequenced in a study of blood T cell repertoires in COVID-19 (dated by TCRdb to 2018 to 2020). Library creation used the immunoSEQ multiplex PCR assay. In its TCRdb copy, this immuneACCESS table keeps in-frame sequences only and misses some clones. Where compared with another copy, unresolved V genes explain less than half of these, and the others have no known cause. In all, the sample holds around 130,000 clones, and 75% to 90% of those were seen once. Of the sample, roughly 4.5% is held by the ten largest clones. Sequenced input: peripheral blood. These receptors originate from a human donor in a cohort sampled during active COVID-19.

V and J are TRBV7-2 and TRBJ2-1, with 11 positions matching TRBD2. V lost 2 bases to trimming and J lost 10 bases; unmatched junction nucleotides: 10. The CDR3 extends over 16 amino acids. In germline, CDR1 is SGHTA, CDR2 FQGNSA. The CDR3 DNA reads TGTGCCAGCAGCTTACATGGTAGCGGGAGGGCCCTAGAGCAGTTCTTC. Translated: CASSLHGSGRALEQFF.

CDR3 sequence reads: CASSPPEGLDRGRNEQFF. The CDR3 DNA sequence: TGTGCCAGCTCCCCCCCAGAGGGGTTGGACAGGGGTAGGAATGAGCAGTTCTTC. The V call is TRBV11-3, the J call TRBJ2-1; 9 positions match TRBD1. V lost 8 bases, J lost 7 bases, and 21 bases stayed unmatched. The CDR3 sequence is 18 residues long. Germline V gives CDR1 SGHNT, CDR2 YENEEA. Complete variable domain (other parts from reference TRBV11-3 and TRBJ2-1): EAGVVQSPRYKIIEKKQPVAFWCNPISGHNTLYWYLQNLGQGPELLIRYENEEAVDDSQLPKDRFSAERLKGVDSTLKIQPAELGDSAVYLCASSPPEGLDRGRNEQFFGPGTRLTVL.

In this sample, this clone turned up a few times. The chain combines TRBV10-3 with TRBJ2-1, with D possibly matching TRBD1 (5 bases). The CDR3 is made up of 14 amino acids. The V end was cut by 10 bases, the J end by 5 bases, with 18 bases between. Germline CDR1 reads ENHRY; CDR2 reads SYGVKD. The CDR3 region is CASLGVSWDNEQFF. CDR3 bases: TGTGCCAGTTTAGGGGTGAGCTGGGACAATGAGCAGTTCTTC.

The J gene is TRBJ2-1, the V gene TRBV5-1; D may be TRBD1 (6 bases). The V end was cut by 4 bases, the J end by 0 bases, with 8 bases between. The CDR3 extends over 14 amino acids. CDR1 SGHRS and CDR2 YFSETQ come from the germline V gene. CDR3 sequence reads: CASSLQGSYNEQFF. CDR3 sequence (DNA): TGCGCCAGCAGCCTACAGGGCTCCTACAATGAGCAGTTCTTC.

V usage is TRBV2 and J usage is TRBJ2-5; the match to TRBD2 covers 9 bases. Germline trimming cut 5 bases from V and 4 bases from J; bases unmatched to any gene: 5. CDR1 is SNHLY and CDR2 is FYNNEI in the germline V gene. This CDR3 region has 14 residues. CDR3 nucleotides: TGTGCCAGCAGTTTTAGCGGGGGAGCAGAGACCCAGTACTTC. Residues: CASSFSGGAETQYF.

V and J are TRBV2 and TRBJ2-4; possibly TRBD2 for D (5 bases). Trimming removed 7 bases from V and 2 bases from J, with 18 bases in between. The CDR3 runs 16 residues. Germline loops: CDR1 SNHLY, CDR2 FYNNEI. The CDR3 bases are TGTGCCAGCACTCCACAACGGGGAATATCCAAAAACATTCAGTACTTC. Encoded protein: CASTPQRGISKNIQYF.

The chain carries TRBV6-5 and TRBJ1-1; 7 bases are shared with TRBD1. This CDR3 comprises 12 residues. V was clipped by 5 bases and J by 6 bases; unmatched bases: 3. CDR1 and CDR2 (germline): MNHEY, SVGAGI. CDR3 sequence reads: CASSNRGPEAFF. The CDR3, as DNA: TGTGCCAGCAGTAACAGGGGCCCTGAAGCTTTCTTT.

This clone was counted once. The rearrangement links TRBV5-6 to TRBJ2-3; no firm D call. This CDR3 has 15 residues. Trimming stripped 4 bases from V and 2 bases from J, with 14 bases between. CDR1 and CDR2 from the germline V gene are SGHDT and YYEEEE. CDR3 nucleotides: TGTGCCAGCAGCCTCCAGATGACTGTCACAGATACGCAGTATTTT. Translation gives CASSLQMTVTDTQYF.

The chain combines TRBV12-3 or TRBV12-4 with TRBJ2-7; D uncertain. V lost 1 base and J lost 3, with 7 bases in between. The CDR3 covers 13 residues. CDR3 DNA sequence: TGTGCCAGCAGTTTAGGAGGAAACTACGAGCAGTACGTC. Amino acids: CASSLGGNYEQYV.

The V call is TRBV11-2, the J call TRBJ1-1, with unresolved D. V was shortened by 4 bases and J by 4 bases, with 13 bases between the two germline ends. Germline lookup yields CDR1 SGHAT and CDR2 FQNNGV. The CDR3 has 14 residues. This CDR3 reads CASSWGVGSTEAFF. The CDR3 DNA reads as TGTGCCAGCAGCTGGGGAGTGGGGAGCACTGAAGCTTTCTTT.

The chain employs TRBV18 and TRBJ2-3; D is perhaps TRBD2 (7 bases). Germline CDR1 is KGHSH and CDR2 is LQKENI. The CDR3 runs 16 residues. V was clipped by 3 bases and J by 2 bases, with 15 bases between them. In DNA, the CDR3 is TGTGCCAGCTCACCCCAGGGGCGGGGGACCACAGATACGCAGTATTTT. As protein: CASSPQGRGTTDTQYF.

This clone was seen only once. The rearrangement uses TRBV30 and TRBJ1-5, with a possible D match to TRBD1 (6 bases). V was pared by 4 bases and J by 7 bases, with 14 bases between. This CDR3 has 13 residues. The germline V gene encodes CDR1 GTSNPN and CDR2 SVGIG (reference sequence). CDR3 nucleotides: TGTGCCTGGAATCAGGGGATCCTACAGCCCCAGCATTTT. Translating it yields CAWNQGILQPQHF.

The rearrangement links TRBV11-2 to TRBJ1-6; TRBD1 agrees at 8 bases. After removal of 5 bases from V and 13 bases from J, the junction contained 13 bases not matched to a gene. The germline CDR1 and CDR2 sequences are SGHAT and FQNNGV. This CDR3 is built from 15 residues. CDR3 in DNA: TGTGCCAGCAGCGGCACGGGACAGGTTCCCTCGCCCCTCCACTTT. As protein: CASSGTGQVPSPLHF.

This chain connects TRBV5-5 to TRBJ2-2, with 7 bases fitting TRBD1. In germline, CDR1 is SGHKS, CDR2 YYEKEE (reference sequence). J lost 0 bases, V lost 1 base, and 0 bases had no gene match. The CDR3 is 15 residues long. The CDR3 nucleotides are TGTGCCAGCAGCTTGACAGGGGCGAACACCGGGGAGCTGTTTTTT. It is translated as CASSLTGANTGELFF. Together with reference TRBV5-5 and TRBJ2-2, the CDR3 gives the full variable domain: DAGVTQSPTHLIKTRGQQVTLRCSPISGHKSVSWYQQVLGQGPQFIFQYYEKEERGRGNFPDRFSARQFPNYSSELNVNALLLGDSALYLCASSLTGANTGELFFGEGSRLTVL.

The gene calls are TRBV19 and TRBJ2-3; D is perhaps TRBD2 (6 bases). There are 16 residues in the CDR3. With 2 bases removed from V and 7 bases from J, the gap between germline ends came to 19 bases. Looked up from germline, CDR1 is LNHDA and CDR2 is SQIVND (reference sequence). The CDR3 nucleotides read TGTGCCAGTAGTATAAGTTTAGCGGTGCAATTGAATACGCAGTATTTT. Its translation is CASSISLAVQLNTQYF.

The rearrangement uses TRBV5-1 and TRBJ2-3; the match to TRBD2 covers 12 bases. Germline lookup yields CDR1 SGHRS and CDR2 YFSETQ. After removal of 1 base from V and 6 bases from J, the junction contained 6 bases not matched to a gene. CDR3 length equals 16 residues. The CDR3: CASSLLAGGPRDTQYF. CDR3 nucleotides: TGCGCCAGCAGCTTGCTAGCGGGGGGGCCTCGGGATACGCAGTATTTT.